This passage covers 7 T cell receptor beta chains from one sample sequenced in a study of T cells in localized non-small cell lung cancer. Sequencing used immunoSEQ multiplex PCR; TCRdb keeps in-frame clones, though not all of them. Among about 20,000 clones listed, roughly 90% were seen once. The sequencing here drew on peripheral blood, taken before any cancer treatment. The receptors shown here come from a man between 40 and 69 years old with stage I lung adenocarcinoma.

The chain's CDR3 is CASSSLAGSSQFF. Written as DNA, the CDR3 is TGCGCCAGCAGCTCCCTGGCAGGTTCCTCCCAGTTCTTC. This chain joins TRBV5-1 and TRBJ2-1; D not certain. V was cut by 3 bases and J by 13 bases, with 17 bases left in between. Looked up from germline, CDR1 is SGHRS and CDR2 is YFSETQ. This CDR3 contains 13 residues. The complete variable domain, with remaining parts taken from reference TRBV5-1 and TRBJ2-1, reads KAGVTQTPRYLIKTRGQQVTLSCSPISGHRSVSWYQQTPGQGLQFLFEYFSETQRNKGNFPGRFSGRQFSNSRSEMNVSTLELGDSALYLCASSSLAGSSQFFGPGTRLTVL.

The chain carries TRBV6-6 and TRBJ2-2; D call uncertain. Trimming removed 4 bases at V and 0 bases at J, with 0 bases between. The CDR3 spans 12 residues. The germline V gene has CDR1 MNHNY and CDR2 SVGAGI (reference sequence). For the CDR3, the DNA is TGTGCCAGCAGTTCGAACACCGGGGAGCTGTTTTTT. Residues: CASSSNTGELFF.

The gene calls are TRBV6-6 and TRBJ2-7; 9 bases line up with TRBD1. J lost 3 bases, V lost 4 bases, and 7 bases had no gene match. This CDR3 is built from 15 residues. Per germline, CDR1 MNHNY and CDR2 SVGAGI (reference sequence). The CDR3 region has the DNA TGTGCCAGCAGTTTCTCTCCGGGACAGGGCTACGAGCAGTACTTC. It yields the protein CASSFSPGQGYEQYF.

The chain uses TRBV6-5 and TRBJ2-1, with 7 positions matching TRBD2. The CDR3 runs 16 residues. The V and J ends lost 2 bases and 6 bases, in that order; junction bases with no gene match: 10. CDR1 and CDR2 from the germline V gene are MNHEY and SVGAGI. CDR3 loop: CASSYRWAGDLNEQFF. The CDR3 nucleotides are TGTGCCAGCAGTTACAGGTGGGCGGGAGACCTCAATGAGCAGTTCTTC.

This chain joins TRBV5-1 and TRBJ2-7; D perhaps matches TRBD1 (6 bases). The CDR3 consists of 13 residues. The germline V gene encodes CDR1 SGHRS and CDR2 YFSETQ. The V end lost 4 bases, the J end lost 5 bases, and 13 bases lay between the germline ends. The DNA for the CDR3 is TGCGCCAGCAGCACACTCAGGGGAAACGAGCAGTACTTC. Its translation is CASSTLRGNEQYF.

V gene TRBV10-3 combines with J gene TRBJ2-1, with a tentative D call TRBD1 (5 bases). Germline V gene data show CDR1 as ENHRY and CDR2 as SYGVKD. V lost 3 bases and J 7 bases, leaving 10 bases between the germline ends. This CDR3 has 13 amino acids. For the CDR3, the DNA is TGTGCCATCAGTGACCAGGGTAGAAATGAGCAGTTCTTC. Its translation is CAISDQGRNEQFF.

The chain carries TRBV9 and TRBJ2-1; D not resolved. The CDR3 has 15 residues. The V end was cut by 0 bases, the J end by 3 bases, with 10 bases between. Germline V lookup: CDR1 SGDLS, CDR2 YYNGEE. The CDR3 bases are TGTGCCAGCAGCGTAGGGTCGGGTCTCTACAATGAGCAGTTCTTC. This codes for CASSVGSGLYNEQFF.